What follows describes a single T cell receptor (beta chain). Using immunoSEQ multiplex PCR, the repertoire was profiled, and TCRdb retains in-frame clones only, with some absent. The repertoire consists of 150,000 to 200,000 clones, with around 88% occurring once and the leading ten covering 4.5% to 6%. This sample was included in a study of control samples from healthy donors and cancer patients. V shed 2 bases and J shed 1 base, with 8 bases lying between them. Germline-derived CDR1 and CDR2 are SGHAT and FQNNGV. The CDR3 runs 14 residues. What was sequenced was blood. The TCR was taken from a woman under 40 in good health. This chain connects TRBV11-2 to TRBJ1-1; no clear D gene. CDR3 in DNA: TGTGCCAGCAGCTTATCAGGCAGGAACACTGAAGCTTTCTTT. Amino acids: CASSLSGRNTEAFF.